The rows below give T cell receptor beta chains drawn from one sample of a study of beta chain features in type 1 diabetes. Assay used: immunoSEQ multiplex PCR; TCRdb lists only in-frame clones, some missing. The sample consists of fewer than 250,000 clones, roughly two thirds of them appearing once. Sequencing used naive CD4+ T cells from blood. Receptors originate from a man aged 25-40 years in good health. CDR3s include the opening cysteine and the closing phenylalanine or tryptophan. The D gene is left open where the match is weak. For some rows the clone size is stated as once, few or many, or as a class when expanded; others skip it.

j_call d_call v_call clone_size cdr3_nt cdr3_aa
TRBJ2-5 TRBD1 TRBV10-3 NA TGTGCCATATCGACAGGGGCTGGAGAGACCCAGTACTTC CAISTGAGETQYF
TRBJ2-3 NA TRBV5-1 NA TGCGCCAGCAGCTTGGCCCGGCGGAACACAGATACGCAGTATTTT CASSLARRNTDTQYF
TRBJ1-4 NA TRBV30 NA TGTGCCTGGAGTAGCAGGGGAGGGATGGAACTGTTTTTT CAWSSRGGMELFF
TRBJ2-1 NA TRBV9 NA TGTGCCAGCAGCCCCTGGGCGGGCGGGACGGTTGAGCAGTTCTTC CASSPWAGGTVEQFF
TRBJ2-2 NA TRBV30 NA TGTGCCTCCGTACGGAGGGGGTCAACCATCGGGGAGCTGTTTTTT CASVRRGSTIGELFF
TRBJ2-1 TRBD2 TRBV9 NA TGTGCCAGCAGCGTAGAGCCTAGCGGGACCAGGGAGCAGTTCTTC CASSVEPSGTREQFF
TRBJ2-1 NA TRBV6-5 NA TGTGCCACCTCCCGCAGGGGTGAAGAGCAGTTCTTC CATSRRGEEQFF
TRBJ2-6 NA TRBV27 NA TGTGCCAGCAGTTGGGGAACCTCTGGGGCCAACGTCCTGACTTTC CASSWGTSGANVLTF
TRBJ1-2 NA TRBV6-5 NA TGTGCCAGCAGTTCGGACACTAACTATGGCTACACCTTC CASSSDTNYGYTF
TRBJ2-7 NA TRBV25-1 NA TGTGCCAGCAACAAGAGGGGCGGACAGCCCTACGAGCAGTACTTC CASNKRGGQPYEQYF
TRBJ2-7 NA TRBV7-9 NA TGTGCCAGCAGCTCGGCCCCCGGTAGCGAGCAGTACTTC CASSSAPGSEQYF
TRBJ2-5 TRBD2 TRBV10-3 NA TGTGCCATCAGTGAAGGGCTAGCGGGAGGAAAAGAGACCCAGTACTTC CAISEGLAGGKETQYF
TRBJ1-1 NA TRBV29-1 NA TGCAGCGTCGGAGGGGGAGCCCTCGAAGCTTTCTTT CSVGGGALEAFF
TRBJ2-3 NA TRBV9 NA TGTGCCAGCAGCGTAGCGGGGTTCACAGATACGCAGTATTTT CASSVAGFTDTQYF
TRBJ1-1 NA TRBV30 NA TGTGCCTGGAGCAACGGGGGCACTGAAGCTTTCTTT CAWSNGGTEAFF
TRBJ2-5 NA TRBV20-1 NA TGCAGTGCTCTTGACCAAGAGACCCAGTACTTC CSALDQETQYF
TRBJ2-1 NA TRBV14 NA TGTGCCAGCAGCCGAACAGGGTCCTACAATGAGCAGTTCTTC CASSRTGSYNEQFF
TRBJ2-7 NA TRBV10-1 NA TGCGCCAGCAGTGAGCAAACAGGGTCCGAGCAGTACTTC CASSEQTGSEQYF
TRBJ2-1 NA TRBV25-1 NA TGTGCCAGCAGTGAATATGGGTCAGCAGGTCGGAATGAGCAGTTCTTC CASSEYGSAGRNEQFF
TRBJ2-1 NA TRBV9 NA TGTGCCAGCAGCGTAGCGGCTAACTACAATGAGCAGTTCTTC CASSVAANYNEQFF
TRBJ2-3 TRBD2 TRBV10-3 NA TGTGCCATCAAAAAGGAGCGGGAGAGAGATACGCAGTATTTT CAIKKERERDTQYF
TRBJ2-5 TRBD1 TRBV5-4 once TGTGCCCTCCGAAGGACAGGGGAAGAGACCCAGTACTTC CALRRTGEETQYF
TRBJ2-5 TRBD2 TRBV4-2 NA TGTGCCAGCAGCCAAGCGGGGGGGCCGGGGAAGACCCAGTACTTC CASSQAGGPGKTQYF
TRBJ1-3 NA TRBV9 NA TGTGCCAGCAGCGTAGACGGGGCGCGAGGAAACACCATATATTTT CASSVDGARGNTIYF
TRBJ1-5 NA TRBV30 few TGTGCCTGGAGCGACAGTCCGAGTCAGCCCCAGCATTTT CAWSDSPSQPQHF
TRBJ2-4 NA TRBV7-2 NA TGTGCCAGCAGCTTAGCGCTGCGATCTTCGGACATTCAGTACTTC CASSLALRSSDIQYF
TRBJ2-1 TRBD1 TRBV5-1 NA TGCGCCAGCAGCTTACAGGGGGCTGAGCAGTTCTTC CASSLQGAEQFF
TRBJ2-4 NA TRBV30 NA TGTGCCTGCGAGGTAGCCAAAAACATTCAGTACTTC CACEVAKNIQYF
TRBJ2-7 NA TRBV5-4 NA TGTGCCAGCAGCTTGGACTACCAATCCTACGAGCAGTACTTC CASSLDYQSYEQYF
TRBJ1-2 NA TRBV14 NA TGTGCCAGCAGCCGTTTCGGGACGGCGACTTATGGCTACACCTTC CASSRFGTATYGYTF
TRBJ2-7 NA TRBV28 NA TGTGCCAGCAGTGATTCGGGGAGCTCCTACGAGCAGTACTTC CASSDSGSSYEQYF
TRBJ1-3 TRBD1 TRBV29-1 NA TGCAGCGTCAAGACAGGGGCTTCTGGAAACACCATATATTTT CSVKTGASGNTIYF
TRBJ2-1 TRBD1 TRBV10-3 few TGTGCCATCAGTGAAAGGGACAGGGGTAGTTGGAATGAGCAGTTCTTC CAISERDRGSWNEQFF
TRBJ1-1 NA TRBV30 NA TGTGCCTGGAGTGTTCGCTGGGGCACTGAAGCTTTCTTT CAWSVRWGTEAFF